This section outlines one TCR beta chain sequence together with its context. The RNA, about 0.45 to 1 ug, was put through reverse transcription using random hexamers. The CDR3 of TCR beta was amplified by immunoSEQ multiplex PCR across 54 Vbeta and 13 Jbeta. From the immunoSEQ multiplex PCR reads, TCRdb called clonotypes with MiXCR, one entry per CDR3 protein. Among some 180,000 distinct CDR3 sequences listed, around 94% were seen once. This sample was included in a study of CD8 T cells in Susac syndrome. The sequence came from a human donor with Susac syndrome. Sequencing was done on a sample of CD4+ T cells from PBMCs.

Written as DNA, the CDR3 is TGTGCCAGCAGCTCAGGGGTTGCGGGCAATCAGCCCCAGCATTTT. Its translation: CASSSGVAGNQPQHF. The chain joins TRBV7-8 to TRBJ1-5; TRBD1 might be the D (6 bases). This CDR3 spans 15 amino acids. Germline assignment: CDR1 SGHVS and CDR2 FQNEAQ. V lost 4 bases, J lost 2 bases, and 12 bases lay in between.